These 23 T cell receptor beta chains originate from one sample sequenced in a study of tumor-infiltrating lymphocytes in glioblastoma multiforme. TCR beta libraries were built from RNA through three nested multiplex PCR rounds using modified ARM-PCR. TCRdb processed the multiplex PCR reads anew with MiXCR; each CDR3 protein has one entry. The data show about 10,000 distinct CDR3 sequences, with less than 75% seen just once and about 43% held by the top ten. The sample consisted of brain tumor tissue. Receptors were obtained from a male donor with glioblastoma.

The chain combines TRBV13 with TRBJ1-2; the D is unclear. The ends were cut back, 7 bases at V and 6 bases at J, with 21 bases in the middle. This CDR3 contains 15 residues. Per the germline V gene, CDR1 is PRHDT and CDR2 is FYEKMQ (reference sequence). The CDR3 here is CASNSGMQDHDGYTF. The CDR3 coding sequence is TGTGCCAGCAACTCCGGTATGCAGGACCATGATGGCTACACCTTC.

The CDR3 is CSGTLAEAGTDTQYF. In nucleotides, the CDR3 is TGCAGCGGTACCTTAGCGGAAGCAGGGACAGATACGCAGTATTTT. The rearrangement uses TRBV20-1 and TRBJ2-3; D might be TRBD2 (6 bases). There are 15 residues in the CDR3. Per the germline V gene, CDR1 is DFQATT and CDR2 is SNEGSKA (reference sequence).

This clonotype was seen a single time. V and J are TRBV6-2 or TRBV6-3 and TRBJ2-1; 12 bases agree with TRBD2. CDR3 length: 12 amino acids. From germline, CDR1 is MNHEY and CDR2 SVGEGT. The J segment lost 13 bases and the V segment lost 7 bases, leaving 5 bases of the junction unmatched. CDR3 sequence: CASNLAGGLQFF. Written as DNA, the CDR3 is TGTGCCAGCAATCTAGCGGGGGGGCTTCAGTTCTTC.

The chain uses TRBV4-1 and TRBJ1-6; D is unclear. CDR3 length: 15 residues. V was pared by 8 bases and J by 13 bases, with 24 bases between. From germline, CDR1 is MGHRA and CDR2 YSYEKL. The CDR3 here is CASQSLASWVSPLHF. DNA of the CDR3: TGCGCCAGCCAAAGCCTGGCATCTTGGGTTTCGCCCCTCCACTTT.

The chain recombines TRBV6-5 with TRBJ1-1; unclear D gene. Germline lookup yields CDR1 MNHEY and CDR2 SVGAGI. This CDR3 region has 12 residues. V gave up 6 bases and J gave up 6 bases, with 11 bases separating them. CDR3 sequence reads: CASRQSWAEAFF. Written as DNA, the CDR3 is TGTGCCAGCAGACAGTCGTGGGCTGAAGCTTTCTTT.

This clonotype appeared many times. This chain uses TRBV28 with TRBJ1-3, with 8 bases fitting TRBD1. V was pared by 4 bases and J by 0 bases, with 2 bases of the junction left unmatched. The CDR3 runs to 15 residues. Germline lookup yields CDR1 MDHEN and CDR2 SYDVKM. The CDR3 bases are TGTGCCAGCAGTTCGACAGGGGTCTCTGGAAACACCATATATTTT. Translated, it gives CASSSTGVSGNTIYF.

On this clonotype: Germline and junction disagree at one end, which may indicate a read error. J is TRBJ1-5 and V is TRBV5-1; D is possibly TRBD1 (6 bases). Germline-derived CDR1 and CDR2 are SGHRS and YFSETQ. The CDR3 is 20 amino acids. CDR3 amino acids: CAGSEGSSSGTRGLNQPQHF. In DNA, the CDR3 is TGCGCCGGCAGTGAGGGCTCGTCTTCCGGGACACGGGGCCTCAATCAGCCCCAGCATTTT.

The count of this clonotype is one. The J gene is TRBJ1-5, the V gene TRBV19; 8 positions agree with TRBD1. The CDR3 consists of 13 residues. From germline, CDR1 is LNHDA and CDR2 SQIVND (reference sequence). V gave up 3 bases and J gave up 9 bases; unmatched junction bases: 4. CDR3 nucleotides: TGTGCCAGTAGTATCCAGGGGGCCGGGCCCCAGCATTTT. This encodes CASSIQGAGPQHF.

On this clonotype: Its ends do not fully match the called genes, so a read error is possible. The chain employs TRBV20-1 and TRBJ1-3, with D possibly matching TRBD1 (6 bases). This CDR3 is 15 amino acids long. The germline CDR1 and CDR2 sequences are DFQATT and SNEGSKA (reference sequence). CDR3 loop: CSTRVGGLSGNTTYF. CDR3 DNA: TGCAGTACTAGAGTGGGGGGCCTCTCTGGAAACACCACATATTTT.

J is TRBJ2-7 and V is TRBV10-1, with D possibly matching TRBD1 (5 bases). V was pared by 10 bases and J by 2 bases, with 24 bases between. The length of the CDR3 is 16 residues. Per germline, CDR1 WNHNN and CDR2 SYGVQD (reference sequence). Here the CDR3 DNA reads TGCGCCATCAAGATAAAGGACGATATCAGGGCCTACGAGCAGTACTTC. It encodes CAIKIKDDIRAYEQYF.

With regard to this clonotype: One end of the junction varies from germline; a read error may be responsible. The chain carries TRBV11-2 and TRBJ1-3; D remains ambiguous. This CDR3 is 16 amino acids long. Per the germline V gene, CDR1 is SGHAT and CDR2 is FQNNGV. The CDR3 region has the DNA TGTGCCAGCAGCTCGCATGGCCCCTCCTCTGGAAACACCATATGTTTT. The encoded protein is CASSSHGPSSGNTICF.

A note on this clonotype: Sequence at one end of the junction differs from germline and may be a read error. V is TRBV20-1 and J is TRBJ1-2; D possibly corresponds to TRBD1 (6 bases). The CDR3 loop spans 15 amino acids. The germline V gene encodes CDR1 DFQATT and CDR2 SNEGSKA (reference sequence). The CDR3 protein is CNARLGGSTNYGYTF. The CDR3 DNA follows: TGCAATGCTAGGCTGGGGGGCTCAACAAACTATGGCTACACCTTC.

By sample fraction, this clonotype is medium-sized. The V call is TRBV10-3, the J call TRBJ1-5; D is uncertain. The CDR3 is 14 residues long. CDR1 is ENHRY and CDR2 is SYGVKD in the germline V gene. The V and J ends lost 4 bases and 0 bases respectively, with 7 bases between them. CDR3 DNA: TGTGCCATCAGTGGGGGAAATAGCAATCAGCCCCAGCATTTT. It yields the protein CAISGGNSNQPQHF.

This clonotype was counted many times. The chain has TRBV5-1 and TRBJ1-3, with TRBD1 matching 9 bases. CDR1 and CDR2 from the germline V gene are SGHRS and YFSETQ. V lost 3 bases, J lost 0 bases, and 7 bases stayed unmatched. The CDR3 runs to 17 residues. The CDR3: CASSSTGTGNSGNTIYF. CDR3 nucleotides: TGCGCCAGCAGCTCTACCGGGACAGGGAACTCTGGAAACACCATATATTTT.

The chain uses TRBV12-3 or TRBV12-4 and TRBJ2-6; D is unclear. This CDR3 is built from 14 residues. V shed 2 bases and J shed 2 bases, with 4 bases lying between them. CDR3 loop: CASSLRAGANVLTF. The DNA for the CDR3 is TGTGCCAGCAGTTTAAGGGCTGGGGCCAACGTCCTGACTTTC.

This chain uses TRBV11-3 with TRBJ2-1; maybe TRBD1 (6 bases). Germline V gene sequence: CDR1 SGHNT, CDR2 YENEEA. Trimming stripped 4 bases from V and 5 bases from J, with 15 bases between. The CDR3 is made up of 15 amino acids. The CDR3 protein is CASSSSGTRNNEQFF. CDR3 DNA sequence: TGTGCCAGCAGCTCCTCCGGGACAAGAAACAATGAGCAGTTCTTC.

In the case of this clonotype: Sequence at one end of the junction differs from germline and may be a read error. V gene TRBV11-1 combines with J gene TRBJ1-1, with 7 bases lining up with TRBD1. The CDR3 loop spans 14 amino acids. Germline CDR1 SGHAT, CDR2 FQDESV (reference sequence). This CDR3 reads CASSLEEWDSQAYF. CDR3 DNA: TGTGCCAGCAGCTTAGAGGAGTGGGACAGCCAGGCTTACTTC.

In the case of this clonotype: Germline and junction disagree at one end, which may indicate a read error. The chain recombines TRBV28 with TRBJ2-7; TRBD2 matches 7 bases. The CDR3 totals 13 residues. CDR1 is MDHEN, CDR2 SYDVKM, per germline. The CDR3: CVSTMGGVYEQYF. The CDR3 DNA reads TGTGTCAGCACGATGGGAGGGGTCTACGAGCAGTACTTC.

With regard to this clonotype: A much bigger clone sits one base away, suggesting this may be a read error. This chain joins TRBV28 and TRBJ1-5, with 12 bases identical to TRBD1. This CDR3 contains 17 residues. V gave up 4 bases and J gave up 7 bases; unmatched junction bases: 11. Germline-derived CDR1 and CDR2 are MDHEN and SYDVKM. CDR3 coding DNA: TGTGCCAGCAGTTCGGCCACGGGACAGGGGGCTGGGCAGCCCCAGCATTTT. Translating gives CASSSATGQGAGQPQHF. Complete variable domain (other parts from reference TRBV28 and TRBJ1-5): DVKVTQSSRYLVKRTGEKVFLECVQDMDHENMFWYRQDPGLGLRLIYFSYDVKMKEKGDIPEGYSVSREKKERFSLILESASTNQTSMYLCASSSATGQGAGQPQHFGDGTRLSIL.

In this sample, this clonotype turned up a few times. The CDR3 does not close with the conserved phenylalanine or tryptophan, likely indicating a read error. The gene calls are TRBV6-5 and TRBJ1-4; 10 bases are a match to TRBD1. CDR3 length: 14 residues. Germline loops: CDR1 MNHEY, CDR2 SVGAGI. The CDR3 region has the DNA TGTGCCACAAGGACAGGGGGTGGAGATGAGAAACTGTTTATT. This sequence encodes CATRTGGGDEKLFI.

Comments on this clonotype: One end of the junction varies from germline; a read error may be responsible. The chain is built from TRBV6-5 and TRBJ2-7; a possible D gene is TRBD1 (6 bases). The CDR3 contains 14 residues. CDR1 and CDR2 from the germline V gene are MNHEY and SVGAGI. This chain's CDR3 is CASSSDRGSCEQYF. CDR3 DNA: TGTGCCAGCAGTTCGGACAGAGGCTCCTGCGAGCAGTACTTC.

This CDR3 reads CASSPRVGYTF. CDR3 nucleotide sequence: TGTGCCAGCAGCCCCAGGGTTGGCTACACCTTC. The chain carries TRBV12-3 or TRBV12-4 and TRBJ1-2; tentatively, D is TRBD1 (5 bases). This CDR3 has 11 residues. V lost 6 bases to trimming and J lost 7 bases, with 9 bases between them.

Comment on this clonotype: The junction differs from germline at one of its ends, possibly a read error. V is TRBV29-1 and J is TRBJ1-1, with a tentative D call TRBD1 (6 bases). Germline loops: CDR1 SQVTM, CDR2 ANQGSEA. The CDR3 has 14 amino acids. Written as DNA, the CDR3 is TGCAGCGTTGAAATGGGACACGGAAACACTGAAGCTTCCTTT. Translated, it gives CSVEMGHGNTEASF.